This T cell receptor beta chain was recorded in a study of blood T cell repertoires in COVID-19. Overall study context: There were acute and convalescent COVID-19 samples, and they came from the United States, Italy and Spain. The cDNA or gDNA used as material had been derived from T cells, B-cell-depleted T cells, or PBMCs.

Methods used by the authors: Nucleated cell counts were estimated from reference gene primer amplification. Assay: immunoSEQ multiplex PCR; the TCRdb copy retains only in-frame clones and omits some. That table furnishes V, J and clone size, whereas the DNA furnished D and trimming. The table lists about 75,000 clones, 88% of them singletons. The receptor was derived from a human donor in a cohort sampled during active COVID-19. Sequencing used peripheral blood.

CDR3 nucleotide sequence: TGTGCCAGCAGTTCAGGGCATGCTGGAAACACCATATATTTT. Translation: CASSSGHAGNTIYF. This rearrangement joins TRBV6-6 to TRBJ1-3, with D perhaps TRBD1 (5 bases). Germline CDR1 MNHNY, CDR2 SVGAGI (reference sequence). CDR3 size: 14 residues. The germline V and J ends were trimmed by 4 bases and 2 bases, with 9 bases remaining between them.